This T cell receptor (beta chain) was identified during a study of cytomegalovirus exposure and HLA in healthy donors. Study overall: The study's early data release held approximately 91 million unique TCRs from HLA-typed donors. Study-wide results and caveats: Later analysis demonstrated an association between a missense DCLRE1C variant and TCR beta V- and J-gene trimming. About 87% or about 30% of the time was how often most TCR beta V segments were productive, according to an earlier analysis.

Primers included in the PCR were 60 Vbeta and 13 Jbeta primers. Repertoires were generated with immunoSEQ multiplex PCR, while TCRdb's copy carries only in-frame clones and drops some. The table records about 200,000 clones, just over 75% of them present only once. This clone was counted once. Its antigen is not known. From germline, CDR1 is MDHEN and CDR2 SYDVKM. Trimming took 2 bases from V and 4 from J, leaving 18 bases between them. The CDR3 contains 16 residues. The source of this sequence is a man aged 30 to 39 in good health and CMV-seronegative. This chain connects TRBV28 to TRBJ2-7; TRBD2 might be the D (6 bases). The sequenced sample consisted of PBMCs. The CDR3 spells CASSLLVTRDRYEQYF. In nucleotides, the CDR3 is TGTGCCAGCAGTTTACTGGTAACGCGGGATCGGTACGAGCAGTACTTC.